Sequencing of this T cell receptor beta chain was carried out in a study of blood T cells in healthy people across ages. This clonotype was seen more than once but under ten times. Next came a second PCR, run for about 7 to 12 cycles, which used a sample-barcoded 5' primer along with a J-beta primer mix. A single record per CDR3 protein comes from TCRdb applying MiXCR to the 5' RACE reads. The data show around 1,000,000 distinct CDR3 sequences, approximately 25% seen once. These sequences were also reported in another study, on T cells of mothers and their children.

The specimen sequenced was blood. This receptor was identified in a girl aged 2 to 9 in good health.

The CDR3 DNA reads TGCAGTGCTAGTGGGAGGTGGGCAGAGACCCAGTACTTC. The encoded protein is CSASGRWAETQYF. The genes are TRBV20-1 and TRBJ2-5; D possibly corresponds to TRBD2 (6 bases). CDR1 is DFQATT, CDR2 SNEGSKA, per germline (reference sequence). The CDR3 loop spans 13 amino acids. Trimming removed 3 bases from V and 4 bases from J, with 12 bases in between.